Sequencing of this TCR beta chain was carried out in a study of cytomegalovirus exposure and HLA in healthy donors. Study-wide results and caveats: The authors later found TCR association rates varying by HLA locus, with DRB1 most and HLA-C fewest.

The study ran its PCR with 60 Vbeta and 13 Jbeta primers. Repertoires were generated with immunoSEQ multiplex PCR, while TCRdb's copy carries only in-frame clones and drops some. The top ten clones hold roughly 2.2% of a sample with 150,000 to 200,000 clones, around 84% of them seen once. Germline V gene sequence: CDR1 MNHEY, CDR2 SMNVEV (reference sequence). V dropped 0 bases and J dropped 7 bases, with 13 bases sitting between them. The CDR3 spans 16 residues. A word on this clone: Antigen specificity is unknown.

This sequence originates from a man in his late teens or twenties in good health and CMV-seropositive. This rearrangement joins TRBV27 to TRBJ2-6; perhaps TRBD1 as D (6 bases). Sequencing used PBMCs. The CDR3 sequence is CASSLSAGVIANVLTF. The CDR3 DNA is TGTGCCAGCAGTTTATCAGCAGGGGTTATAGCCAACGTCCTGACTTTC.